What follows are 25 T cell receptor beta chains derived from one specimen sequenced in a study of shared clonotypes between healthy human individuals. The table came from immunoSEQ multiplex PCR; TCRdb's copy has only in-frame clones and leaves some out. The sample lists some 1,900,000 clones; about 95% were seen once. In the naive CD8 group, cells lacked CD45RO and were positively selected for CCR7, so terminally differentiated effector memory CD45RA+ cells were left out. The sample taken for sequencing was naive CD8+ T cells sorted from blood. Receptors were obtained from a man aged 18-30 years in good health.

The rearrangement links TRBV2 to TRBJ2-7; 12 nucleotides match TRBD1. CDR3 length: 15 amino acids. Germline trimming cut 5 bases from V and 6 bases from J; bases unmatched to any gene: 8. The V gene's germline CDR1 is SNHLY and CDR2 FYNNEI. In DNA form, the CDR3 reads TGTGCCAGCAGTTTCACCGGGACAGGGGGCAGCGAGCAGTACTTC. This codes for CASSFTGTGGSEQYF.

The chain has TRBV14 and TRBJ2-7, with D possibly matching TRBD1 (5 bases). Trimming took off 0 bases at V and 2 bases at J, with 14 bases between the two ends. Germline lookup yields CDR1 SGHDN and CDR2 FVKESK. There are 16 residues in the CDR3. The CDR3 nucleotides read TGTGCCAGCAGCCAAGATTTAGGGGCTGAAGCCTACGAGCAGTACTTC. This sequence encodes CASSQDLGAEAYEQYF.

This clone was recorded only once. V and J are TRBV28 and TRBJ2-2, with D perhaps TRBD1 or TRBD2 (6 bases each). Trimming took 5 bases from V and 4 from J, leaving 14 bases between them. This CDR3 is built from 15 residues. Per germline, CDR1 MDHEN and CDR2 SYDVKM. This CDR3 reads CASSPQGGGTGELFF. The CDR3 bases are TGTGCCAGCAGTCCACAGGGAGGCGGCACCGGGGAGCTGTTTTTT.

Points on this clone: Other DNA sequences within the sample encode an identical CDR3. The V gene is TRBV27, the J gene TRBJ2-2; TRBD2 is a possible D gene (6 bases). This CDR3 comprises 14 residues. The germline V gene encodes CDR1 MNHEY and CDR2 SMNVEV (reference sequence). V shed 4 bases and J shed 1 base, with 7 bases lying between them. CDR3 bases: TGTGCCAGCAGTTGGACTATGAACACCGGGGAGCTGTTTTTT. This sequence encodes CASSWTMNTGELFF.

In its sample, this clone was seen once. The same CDR3 is also encoded by other DNA sequences in this sample. The V gene is TRBV7-2, the J gene TRBJ2-7; D is tentatively TRBD1 or TRBD2 (5 bases each). Germline loops: CDR1 SGHTA, CDR2 FQGNSA. The CDR3 sequence is 15 residues long. V dropped 2 bases and J dropped 1 base, with 12 bases sitting between them. The CDR3 sequence is CASSLNRDGSYEQYF. CDR3 in DNA: TGTGCCAGCAGCTTAAACCGGGACGGATCCTACGAGCAGTACTTC.

Concerning this clone: Different DNA sequences within this sample yield the same CDR3. The V gene is TRBV29-1, the J gene TRBJ1-1; unclear D gene. This CDR3 region has 10 residues. Trimming shortened V by 6 bases and J by 5 bases, and 7 bases separated the two germline ends. CDR1 and CDR2 (germline): SQVTM, ANQGSEA. The CDR3 region is CSVPGTEAFF. The DNA for the CDR3 is TGCAGCGTACCCGGTACTGAAGCTTTCTTT.

This chain uses TRBV4-1 with TRBJ2-2; D call uncertain. V lost 4 bases to trimming and J lost 1 base, with 7 bases between them. The V gene's germline CDR1 is MGHRA and CDR2 YSYEKL. CDR3 length: 14 residues. CDR3 protein: CASSLRQNTGELFF. The CDR3 DNA follows: TGCGCCAGCAGCCTCCGGCAGAACACCGGGGAGCTGTTTTTT.

The chain employs TRBV7-2 and TRBJ2-2; the match to TRBD2 covers 11 bases. J was trimmed by 4 bases and V by 5 bases; bases with no gene match: 12. The germline V gene has CDR1 SGHTA and CDR2 FQGNSA. The CDR3 totals 18 residues. CDR3 loop: CASSPGLAGSVSTGELFF. The CDR3 bases are TGTGCCAGCAGCCCAGGACTAGCGGGCAGTGTAAGCACCGGGGAGCTGTTTTTT.

CDR3 amino acids: CASSHAGQVSSYNEQFF. In DNA form, the CDR3 reads TGCGCCAGCAGCCACGCCGGACAGGTTAGCTCCTACAATGAGCAGTTCTTC. The chain carries TRBV4-1 and TRBJ2-1; TRBD1 aligns across 7 bases. This CDR3 region has 17 residues. Germline CDR1 reads MGHRA; CDR2 reads YSYEKL. V lost 3 bases to trimming and J lost 0 bases; unmatched junction nucleotides: 8.

The chain has TRBV5-8 and TRBJ1-5; D ambiguous. CDR3 length equals 14 residues. Trimming shortened V by 4 bases and J by 2 bases, and 10 bases separated the two germline ends. The germline V gene has CDR1 SGHTS and CDR2 YDEGEE. CDR3 residues: CASSGTRGNQPQHF. The CDR3 DNA follows: TGTGCCAGCAGCGGTACAAGGGGCAATCAGCCCCAGCATTTT.

This rearrangement joins TRBV4-3 to TRBJ1-1; D remains ambiguous. V lost 0 bases to trimming and J lost 0 bases, with 14 bases between them. CDR3 length: 17 residues. Germline V gene data show CDR1 as LGHNA and CDR2 as YSLEER. For the CDR3, the DNA is TGCGCCAGCAGCCAAGATCCCCCGGGGAATATGAACACTGAAGCTTTCTTT. Its protein product is CASSQDPPGNMNTEAFF.

This clone occurred once. This specimen includes other DNA sequences encoding the same CDR3. V and J are TRBV27 and TRBJ1-1; a possible D gene is TRBD1 (5 bases). The CDR3 runs to 16 residues. Trimming pared 2 bases from V and 1 base from J, leaving 14 bases between. CDR1 is MNHEY, CDR2 SMNVEV, per germline (reference sequence). As DNA, the CDR3 is TGTGCCAGCAGTTTAGGTCAGGGCTCGGGGAACACTGAAGCTTTCTTT. It translates to CASSLGQGSGNTEAFF.

V usage is TRBV6-1 and J usage is TRBJ2-7; 7 bases line up with TRBD1. V was clipped by 2 bases and J by 2 bases; unmatched bases: 6. From germline, CDR1 is MNHNS and CDR2 SASEGT. The CDR3 extends over 15 amino acids. CDR3 nucleotides: TGTGCCAGCAGTGAATACCCGGGACAGCCCTACGAGCAGTACTTC. Encoded protein: CASSEYPGQPYEQYF.

V gene TRBV5-4 combines with J gene TRBJ1-2; maybe TRBD1 (6 bases). Trimming shortened V by 6 bases and J by 6 bases, and 15 bases separated the two germline ends. Germline V lookup: CDR1 SGHNT, CDR2 YYREEE (reference sequence). This CDR3 contains 13 residues. CDR3: CASTMDSSNGYTF. The CDR3 DNA is TGTGCCAGCACCATGGACAGTTCAAATGGCTACACCTTC.

The chain employs TRBV13 and TRBJ2-5; the D gene is possibly TRBD1 (7 bases). The germline V and J ends were trimmed by 5 bases and 5 bases, with 15 bases remaining between them. CDR1 PRHDT and CDR2 FYEKMQ come from the germline V gene (reference sequence). This CDR3 region has 14 residues. The CDR3 loop reads CASSPQQGRETQYF. The DNA of the CDR3 is TGTGCCAGCAGCCCCCAACAGGGGAGGGAGACCCAGTACTTC.

The chain uses TRBV5-1 and TRBJ2-1; TRBD2 matches 14 bases. Trimming removed 0 bases from V and 4 bases from J; junction bases left unmatched: 9. Per germline, CDR1 SGHRS and CDR2 YFSETQ. The CDR3 covers 19 residues. DNA for the CDR3: TGCGCCAGCAGCTTGGCTTGGGGACTAGCGGGAGAGAAATACAATGAGCAGTTCTTC. This gives the protein CASSLAWGLAGEKYNEQFF.

The CDR3 spells CASRVSQWVSYEQYF. Written as DNA, the CDR3 is TGTGCCAGCAGAGTCTCCCAATGGGTCAGCTACGAGCAGTACTTC. The chain links TRBV6-5 to TRBJ2-7; D unresolved. The V end lost 6 bases, the J end lost 3 bases, and 18 bases lay between the germline ends. CDR1 MNHEY and CDR2 SVGAGI come from the germline V gene. The CDR3 extends over 15 amino acids.

The rearrangement links TRBV19 to TRBJ2-7; 7 nucleotides match TRBD2. There are 17 residues in the CDR3. V gave up 2 bases and J gave up 0 bases; unmatched junction bases: 10. Germline V gene data show CDR1 as LNHDA and CDR2 as SQIVND (reference sequence). In DNA, the CDR3 is TGTGCCAGTAGTATATGCCGAGAGCGGGAAGACTCCTACGAGCAGTACTTC. Translating it yields CASSICREREDSYEQYF.

The chain links TRBV7-9 to TRBJ2-7; 9 nucleotides align to TRBD1. V lost 5 bases to trimming and J lost 1 base; unmatched junction nucleotides: 6. In germline, CDR1 is SEHNR, CDR2 FQNEAQ (reference sequence). The CDR3 loop spans 15 amino acids. The CDR3 reads CASSHGQGLSYEQYF. The CDR3 nucleotides are TGTGCCAGCAGCCATGGACAGGGGTTATCCTACGAGCAGTACTTC.

The rearrangement joins TRBV6-6 to TRBJ1-2; 9 bases map to TRBD1. V was pared by 1 base and J by 7 bases, with 7 bases of the junction left unmatched. Germline V lookup: CDR1 MNHNY, CDR2 SVGAGI (reference sequence). This CDR3 region has 15 residues. The CDR3 loop reads CASSYFTGGAAGYTF. Written as DNA, the CDR3 is TGTGCCAGCAGTTACTTTACAGGGGGCGCGGCTGGCTACACCTTC.

The gene calls are TRBV5-6 and TRBJ2-5; no clear D. The germline V and J ends were trimmed by 0 bases and 5 bases, with 17 bases remaining between them. Germline-derived CDR1 and CDR2 are SGHDT and YYEEEE. This CDR3 is built from 16 residues. This CDR3 is CASSLGVVRVLETQYF. The CDR3 DNA reads as TGTGCCAGCAGCTTGGGAGTGGTTCGGGTTTTGGAGACCCAGTACTTC.

The rearrangement links TRBV4-1 to TRBJ2-3, with D unresolved. V was pared by 0 bases and J by 9 bases, with 13 bases between. Looked up from germline, CDR1 is MGHRA and CDR2 is YSYEKL. This CDR3 comprises 14 residues. CDR3 region: CASSQEIALPTQYF. The DNA of the CDR3 is TGCGCCAGCAGCCAAGAGATAGCCCTCCCGACGCAGTATTTT.

The rearrangement links TRBV9 to TRBJ2-5, with 10 positions matching TRBD2. CDR1 is SGDLS and CDR2 is YYNGEE in the germline V gene. The CDR3 length is 15 residues. V lost 4 bases, J lost 5 bases, and 8 bases stayed unmatched. CDR3 in DNA: TGTGCCAGCAGCTCCGGGACTAGCGCGGGGGAGACCCAGTACTTC. Protein sequence: CASSSGTSAGETQYF.

The chain recombines TRBV10-3 with TRBJ2-3; 12 bases line up with TRBD2. Germline V CDR1 and CDR2: ENHRY, SYGVKD. The CDR3 has 16 amino acids. V dropped 7 bases and J dropped 3; count of bases not matched to a gene: 8. The CDR3 bases are TGTGCCATCAAGGAAGCTAGCGGGGGGGAGACAGATACGCAGTATTTT. Translating gives CAIKEASGGETDTQYF.

This rearrangement joins TRBV5-4 to TRBJ2-3; D gene unclear. This CDR3 is built from 13 residues. V lost 4 bases and J 7 bases, leaving 13 bases between the germline ends. Germline CDR1 and CDR2: SGHNT and YYREEE (reference sequence). In nucleotides, the CDR3 is TGTGCCAGCAGCCCGGACGGGTCGAATACGCAGTATTTT. This encodes CASSPDGSNTQYF.